The 15 T cell receptor beta chains below come from one sample, sequenced in a study of HIV-infected patients and healthy controls. Reverse transcription used roughly 480 ng RNA and constant-region primers for alpha and beta. Using multiplexing indices, alpha and beta chain libraries were generated apart by chain-specific third strand synthesis. TCRdb passed the 5' RACE reads through MiXCR, listing each CDR3 protein once. The sample lists more than 15,000 distinct CDR3 sequences, roughly a tenth occurring once. Whole blood was used without fractionation, so all unsorted peripheral T cells were included. The sample was blood. The source is an adult in good health.

This clonotype came up many times. The chain uses TRBV18 and TRBJ2-3, with TRBD1 identical over 7 bases. The germline CDR1 and CDR2 sequences are KGHSH and LQKENI. The CDR3 totals 15 residues. J lost 2 bases, V lost 3 bases, and 5 bases had no gene match. The CDR3 is CASSPDRVYTDTQYF. The CDR3 DNA reads as TGTGCCAGCTCACCCGACAGGGTATACACAGATACGCAGTATTTT.

This rearrangement joins TRBV7-9 to TRBJ1-1, with D maybe TRBD1 (5 bases). The CDR3 spans 13 residues. V shed 8 bases and J shed 1 base, with 11 bases lying between them. From germline, CDR1 is SEHNR and CDR2 FQNEAQ (reference sequence). The CDR3 sequence: CASQQGGNTEAFF. In DNA, the CDR3 is TGTGCCAGCCAGCAGGGCGGGAACACTGAAGCTTTCTTT.

There are many counts of this clonotype. One end of the junction does not line up with germline, which may come from a read error. The chain joins TRBV7-7 to TRBJ2-5; D assignment may be TRBD1 or TRBD2 (5 bases each). The CDR3 totals 14 residues. CDR1 is SSHAT and CDR2 is FNYEAQ in the germline V gene (reference sequence). CDR3 region: CASSHHGGQETQYF. In DNA, the CDR3 is TGTGCTAGCAGCCATCATGGGGGCCAAGAGACCCAGTACTTC.

This clonotype was seen a handful of times. This chain links TRBV29-1 with TRBJ2-3; D ambiguous. Trimming pared 3 bases from V and 7 bases from J, leaving 8 bases between. In germline, CDR1 is SQVTM, CDR2 ANQGSEA. The CDR3 contains 11 residues. CDR3 nucleotide sequence: TGCAGCGTTGATTATCGCAATACGCAGTATTTT. It codes for CSVDYRNTQYF.

The chain has TRBV7-2 and TRBJ2-3; D may match TRBD1 or TRBD2 (6 bases each). This CDR3 is 18 amino acids long. Germline CDR1 and CDR2: SGHTA and FQGNSA. Trimming stripped 1 base from V and 2 bases from J, with 19 bases between. In DNA, the CDR3 is TGTGCCAGCAGCTTAGGGGGTCGTCGGGGGCCCTCCACAGATACGCAGTATTTT. It is translated as CASSLGGRRGPSTDTQYF.

This clonotype was recorded at least ten times. J is TRBJ2-5 and V is TRBV6-5, with unresolved D. This CDR3 is 12 amino acids long. The germline V and J ends were trimmed by 8 bases and 5 bases, with 12 bases remaining between them. Germline CDR1 MNHEY, CDR2 SVGAGI. CDR3: CASEGPDETQYF. The CDR3 nucleotides read TGTGCCAGCGAAGGGCCAGATGAGACCCAGTACTTC.

This clonotype was counted at least ten times. In nucleotides, the CDR3 is TGTGCCAGCAGCTTAGGGTACCGGACAGGGGGACCCTACAATGAGCAGTTCTTC. As protein: CASSLGYRTGGPYNEQFF. The chain recombines TRBV11-2 with TRBJ2-1; 10 bases are a match to TRBD1. The J segment lost 2 bases and the V segment lost 1 base, leaving 8 bases of the junction unmatched. Per the germline V gene, CDR1 is SGHAT and CDR2 is FQNNGV. The CDR3 consists of 18 residues.

This clonotype is medium-sized (0.01 to 0.1%) by share. V is TRBV6-1 and J is TRBJ2-2; 14 bases fit TRBD2. CDR1 MNHNS and CDR2 SASEGT come from the germline V gene. The CDR3 contains 15 residues. After removal of 3 bases from V and 6 bases from J, the junction contained 0 bases not matched to a gene. CDR3 sequence reads: CASSEGLAGAGELFF. CDR3 sequence (DNA): TGTGCCAGCAGTGAGGGACTAGCGGGAGCCGGGGAGCTGTTTTTT.

The table lists this clonotype with many counts. This chain joins TRBV6-5 and TRBJ1-5; possibly TRBD1 for D (5 bases). The CDR3 totals 15 residues. Germline loops: CDR1 MNHEY, CDR2 SVGAGI. V was trimmed by 6 bases and J by 4 bases, leaving 16 bases between them. CDR3 protein: CASSPGTGGNQPQHF. CDR3 in DNA: TGTGCCAGCAGCCCCGGTACGGGGGGAAATCAGCCCCAGCATTTT.

The chain couples TRBV7-9 to TRBJ2-1; no definite D call. V gave up 0 bases and J gave up 8 bases, with 5 bases separating them. The CDR3 spans 12 residues. CDR1 and CDR2 from the germline V gene are SEHNR and FQNEAQ (reference sequence). The CDR3 here is CASSLAHDEQFF. The DNA of the CDR3 is TGTGCCAGCAGCTTAGCGCACGATGAGCAGTTCTTC.

This clonotype came up a few times. This chain connects TRBV20-1 to TRBJ1-1; TRBD1 might be the D (5 bases). In germline, CDR1 is DFQATT, CDR2 SNEGSKA (reference sequence). This CDR3 is 12 amino acids long. V was shortened by 7 bases and J by 4 bases, with 13 bases between the two germline ends. CDR3 in amino acids: CSGGDGGTEAFF. The CDR3 nucleotides read TGCAGTGGGGGGGACGGGGGCACTGAAGCTTTCTTT.

This clonotype was observed a few times. The chain joins TRBV3-1 to TRBJ2-5; 7 bases map to TRBD2. The CDR3 has 16 amino acids. Germline values: CDR1 LGHDT, CDR2 YNNKEL (reference sequence). Germline trimming cut 1 base from V and 5 bases from J; bases unmatched to any gene: 10. CDR3 in amino acids: CASSQVLGEGGETQYF. The CDR3 nucleotides are TGTGCCAGCAGCCAAGTCCTCGGGGAGGGCGGGGAGACCCAGTACTTC.

This clonotype was observed a handful of times. The V and J genes are TRBV20-1 and TRBJ1-1; tentative D call: TRBD1 (5 bases). The germline gives CDR1 DFQATT, CDR2 SNEGSKA (reference sequence). The CDR3 extends over 14 amino acids. The CDR3 region is CRPTGGREYTEAFF. Here the CDR3 DNA reads TGCAGACCCACAGGAGGACGGGAATACACTGAAGCTTTCTTT.

This clonotype was detected ten times or more. The chain links TRBV5-1 to TRBJ2-3; 7 bases match TRBD1. Germline V lookup: CDR1 SGHRS, CDR2 YFSETQ. This CDR3 is built from 13 residues. V lost 6 bases, J lost 1 base, and 2 bases stayed unmatched. The CDR3 DNA reads TGCGCCAGCAAAACAGGGGGCACAGATACGCAGTATTTT. Its translation is CASKTGGTDTQYF.

This clonotype was counted many times. This rearrangement joins TRBV14 to TRBJ2-5; D unresolved. CDR1 is SGHDN and CDR2 is FVKESK in the germline V gene. CDR3 length: 13 amino acids. Trimming shortened V by 1 base and J by 5 bases, and 8 bases separated the two germline ends. The DNA for the CDR3 is TGTGCCAGCAGCCAAGGCCTGGGGGAGACCCAGTACTTC. This sequence encodes CASSQGLGETQYF.